The TCR beta chain described here comes from a study of CD8+ T cells in alopecia areata. As for treatment: oral pan-JAK inhibitor, 5-10 mg twice daily. It was cDNA, reverse transcribed from extracted RNA, that served as the sequencing template. This table comes from immunoSEQ multiplex PCR, and its TCRdb copy is limited to in-frame clones, with some not included. The sample lists about 180,000 clones; about 53% were seen once. V was trimmed by 3 bases and J by 7 bases, leaving 13 bases between them. This CDR3 is built from 13 residues. CDR1 and CDR2 from the germline V gene are SGHDN and FVKESK. The sequencing here drew on CD8+ T cells sorted from blood, taken at week 24, from a patient treated with tofacitinib. This TCR derives from a human donor with alopecia areata. V usage is TRBV14 and J usage is TRBJ2-7; a possible D gene is TRBD2 (6 bases). DNA for the CDR3: TGTGCCAGCAGCCAGGGCGGGGCTGAGGAGCAGTACTTC. The encoded protein is CASSQGGAEEQYF.